The 28 T cell receptor beta chains below all came from one sample that was sequenced in a study of shared clonotypes between healthy human individuals. Repertoires were generated with immunoSEQ multiplex PCR, while TCRdb's copy carries only in-frame clones and drops some. The data contain some 550,000 clones, approximately 97% of them singletons. The sample consisted of naive CD4+ T cells sorted from blood. Subset given: CD45RA+ positively selected. The receptors shown here come from a woman younger than 45 in good health.

V gene TRBV2 combines with J gene TRBJ2-2; 13 nucleotides match TRBD2. V was pared by 5 bases and J by 1 base, with 19 bases of the junction left unmatched. Germline CDR1 SNHLY, CDR2 FYNNEI. This CDR3 is 22 amino acids long. CDR3: CASSSPYSRTSGSGGNTGELFF. The CDR3 DNA reads as TGTGCCAGCAGTTCCCCCTACAGTCGGACTAGCGGGAGCGGGGGGAACACCGGGGAGCTGTTTTTT.

The rearrangement uses TRBV19 and TRBJ1-4; tentatively, D is TRBD1 (6 bases). The CDR3 runs to 14 residues. Germline-derived CDR1 and CDR2 are LNHDA and SQIVND (reference sequence). Trimming took off 8 bases at V and 10 bases at J, with 20 bases between the two ends. The CDR3, as DNA: TGTGCCAGTGACCCGGGACACCGAGGGGGAAAACTGTTTTTT. Amino acid sequence: CASDPGHRGGKLFF.

This chain links TRBV28 with TRBJ2-7; D possibly uses TRBD1 or TRBD2 (5 bases each). Per germline, CDR1 MDHEN and CDR2 SYDVKM. V was pared by 2 bases and J by 3 bases, with 11 bases between. CDR3 length: 14 amino acids. As DNA, the CDR3 is TGTGCCAGCAGTTTAGTGGGACGCCACTACGAGCAGTACTTC. This gives the protein CASSLVGRHYEQYF.

This chain links TRBV2 with TRBJ2-5; 8 nucleotides match TRBD2. The CDR3 spans 14 residues. Germline V gene lookup returns CDR1 SNHLY and CDR2 FYNNEI. The J segment lost 13 bases and the V segment lost 4 bases, leaving 14 bases of the junction unmatched. The CDR3 DNA is TGTGCCAGCAGTGTGAGCGGGGGACCCCCTCCTCTGTACTTC. As protein: CASSVSGGPPPLYF.

The rearrangement links TRBV5-1 to TRBJ2-7; D ambiguous. V was pared by 4 bases and J by 2 bases, with 16 bases between. This CDR3 has 15 residues. Germline assignment: CDR1 SGHRS and CDR2 YFSETQ. CDR3 bases: TGCGCCAGCAGCACCCGGACGGATAGTCCCTACGAGCAGTACTTC. It is translated as CASSTRTDSPYEQYF. Full variable domain (outside the CDR3, taken from reference TRBV5-1 and TRBJ2-7): KAGVTQTPRYLIKTRGQQVTLSCSPISGHRSVSWYQQTPGQGLQFLFEYFSETQRNKGNFPGRFSGRQFSNSRSEMNVSTLELGDSALYLCASSTRTDSPYEQYFGPGTRLTVT.

The chain carries TRBV15 and TRBJ1-2, with a weak D call TRBD1 (5 bases). V lost 1 base and J lost 6, with 9 bases in between. Germline V gene data show CDR1 as LNHNV and CDR2 as YYDKDF (reference sequence). CDR3 size: 13 residues. This chain's CDR3 is CATSRGQGNGYTF. Written as DNA, the CDR3 is TGTGCCACCAGCAGAGGGCAGGGAAATGGCTACACCTTC.

The chain carries TRBV5-8 and TRBJ2-7, with TRBD1 identical over 7 bases. The length of the CDR3 is 15 residues. Per the germline V gene, CDR1 is SGHTS and CDR2 is YDEGEE. Trimming cost V 4 bases and J 3 bases; bases outside gene matches: 10. The CDR3 DNA follows: TGTGCCAGCAGCCCCGGGGACAGTTCTATCTACGAGCAGTACTTC. Protein sequence: CASSPGDSSIYEQYF. The variable domain in full, completed from reference TRBV5-8 and TRBJ2-7, reads EAGVTQSPTHLIKTRGQQATLRCSPISGHTSVYWYQQALGLGLQFLLWYDEGEERNRGNFPPRFSGRQFPNYSSELNVNALELEDSALYLCASSPGDSSIYEQYFGPGTRLTVT.

This chain connects TRBV6-5 to TRBJ2-2, with D perhaps TRBD2 (7 bases). CDR1 MNHEY and CDR2 SVGAGI come from the germline V gene. This CDR3 region has 15 residues. V shed 7 bases and J shed 5 bases, with 17 bases lying between them. The CDR3 loop reads CASTTGGASTGELFF. The CDR3 DNA reads TGTGCCAGCACGACGGGGGGCGCCTCTACCGGGGAGCTGTTTTTT.

The chain combines TRBV5-1 with TRBJ2-7; 9 positions match TRBD2. This CDR3 spans 16 amino acids. Germline V lookup: CDR1 SGHRS, CDR2 YFSETQ. J was trimmed by 5 bases and V by 0 bases; bases with no gene match: 9. The CDR3 DNA reads TGCGCCAGCAGCTTGGCCAGGGCTAGCGGGAACGACGAGCAGTACTTC. As protein: CASSLARASGNDEQYF.

The chain is built from TRBV28 and TRBJ1-2; no clear D. The CDR3 sequence is 12 residues long. Germline V CDR1 and CDR2: MDHEN, SYDVKM. The V and J ends lost 4 bases and 4 bases respectively, with 7 bases between them. CDR3 sequence reads: CASSWLSYGYTF. The CDR3 region has the DNA TGTGCCAGCAGTTGGCTATCCTATGGCTACACCTTC.

The gene calls are TRBV2 and TRBJ1-6; maybe TRBD1 (5 bases). Germline CDR1 is SNHLY and CDR2 is FYNNEI. The CDR3 runs 16 residues. V was pared by 4 bases and J by 7 bases, with 17 bases between. In DNA form, the CDR3 reads TGTGCCAGCAGTGTGTCTGTAGGCAGGGTAAATTCACCCCTCCACTTT. Amino acids: CASSVSVGRVNSPLHF.

This clone was detected only once. This sequence joins TRBV27 and TRBJ2-1, with D possibly being TRBD1 or TRBD2 (5 bases each). CDR1 and CDR2 from the germline V gene are MNHEY and SMNVEV (reference sequence). The CDR3 extends over 15 amino acids. The V end was cut by 5 bases, the J end by 7 bases, with 18 bases between. The CDR3 is CASSPGPPVVNEQFF. The CDR3 DNA sequence: TGTGCCAGCAGTCCGGGACCGCCGGTAGTGAATGAGCAGTTCTTC.

A few counts support this clone. V is TRBV7-9 and J is TRBJ2-2; D gene unclear. V lost 1 base, J lost 6 bases, and 6 bases lay in between. The CDR3 is 13 residues long. In germline, CDR1 is SEHNR, CDR2 FQNEAQ (reference sequence). The CDR3 protein is CASSLGHPGELFF. The CDR3, as DNA: TGTGCCAGCAGCTTAGGACATCCCGGGGAGCTGTTTTTT.

The V and J genes are TRBV20-1 and TRBJ1-2; D uncertain. This CDR3 has 11 amino acids. The germline gives CDR1 DFQATT, CDR2 SNEGSKA (reference sequence). V was cut by 6 bases and J by 8 bases, with 13 bases left in between. CDR3 nucleotides: TGCAGTGCCCTCCCGGGCAGCGGCTACACCTTC. The encoded protein is CSALPGSGYTF.

CDR3 sequence: CASSEWKSGTDEQYF. The CDR3 bases are TGTGCCAGCAGTGAATGGAAATCCGGGACAGACGAGCAGTACTTC. The chain uses TRBV2 and TRBJ2-7, with 7 bases identical to TRBD1. Germline values: CDR1 SNHLY, CDR2 FYNNEI. The junction had 9 bases not matched to a gene; V was cut back by 2 bases and J by 5 bases. This CDR3 region has 15 residues. The variable domain in full, completed from reference TRBV2 and TRBJ2-7, reads EPEVTQTPSHQVTQMGQEVILRCVPISNHLYFYWYRQILGQKVEFLVSFYNNEISEKSEIFDDQFSVERPDGSNFTLKIRSTKLEDSAMYFCASSEWKSGTDEQYFGPGTRLTVT.

The chain carries TRBV19 and TRBJ1-5; possible D gene TRBD1, 5 bases. Germline V gene sequence: CDR1 LNHDA, CDR2 SQIVND (reference sequence). This CDR3 comprises 14 residues. V lost 3 bases and J lost 3, with 9 bases in between. The CDR3 DNA reads TGTGCCAGTAGTATCCTGACAGTCAATCAGCCCCAGCATTTT. Translated: CASSILTVNQPQHF.

The chain couples TRBV7-9 to TRBJ2-2; D is possibly TRBD1 (6 bases). V was shortened by 4 bases and J by 4 bases, with 10 bases between the two germline ends. This CDR3 comprises 14 residues. The germline gives CDR1 SEHNR, CDR2 FQNEAQ (reference sequence). Written as DNA, the CDR3 is TGTGCCAGCAGCTATACAGGGAGCACCGGGGAGCTGTTTTTT. It codes for CASSYTGSTGELFF.

The chain joins TRBV5-1 to TRBJ2-1; possible D gene TRBD2, 5 bases. Germline V gene lookup returns CDR1 SGHRS and CDR2 YFSETQ. Trimming stripped 2 bases from V and 3 bases from J, with 15 bases between. CDR3 length: 16 residues. CDR3 loop: CASSFSQLGGYNEQFF. The CDR3 bases are TGCGCCAGCAGCTTCTCCCAGCTCGGAGGCTACAATGAGCAGTTCTTC. The full variable domain, with the rest looked up from reference TRBV5-1 and TRBJ2-1, is KAGVTQTPRYLIKTRGQQVTLSCSPISGHRSVSWYQQTPGQGLQFLFEYFSETQRNKGNFPGRFSGRQFSNSRSEMNVSTLELGDSALYLCASSFSQLGGYNEQFFGPGTRLTVL.

The CDR3 sequence is CASSGFTDTQYF. The CDR3 DNA is TGTGCCAGCAGTGGGTTCACAGATACGCAGTATTTT. The V call is TRBV6-1, the J call TRBJ2-3; D call uncertain. Germline V lookup: CDR1 MNHNS, CDR2 SASEGT. V lost 4 bases, J lost 2 bases, and 4 bases lay in between. CDR3 length: 12 amino acids.

This chain joins TRBV11-2 and TRBJ1-4; unclear D gene. Germline V gene lookup returns CDR1 SGHAT and CDR2 FQNNGV. CDR3 size: 14 residues. V gave up 3 bases and J gave up 7 bases, with 12 bases separating them. CDR3 in amino acids: CASSFGGRIEKLFF. The DNA for the CDR3 is TGTGCCAGCAGCTTCGGCGGCAGAATTGAAAAACTGTTTTTT.

The chain has TRBV28 and TRBJ2-1; TRBD2 aligns across 11 bases. Germline loops: CDR1 MDHEN, CDR2 SYDVKM. With 0 bases clipped from V and 6 bases from J, the junction kept 7 bases outside the gene matches. This CDR3 has 17 amino acids. CDR3 in DNA: TGTGCCAGCAGTTTATGGAGGGCTAGCGGGAGGACCAATGAGCAGTTCTTC. It codes for CASSLWRASGRTNEQFF.

This chain uses TRBV5-1 with TRBJ1-1; perhaps TRBD1 as D (5 bases). V gave up 5 bases and J gave up 1 base, with 12 bases separating them. Looked up from germline, CDR1 is SGHRS and CDR2 is YFSETQ. The CDR3 runs 14 residues. As DNA, the CDR3 is TGCGCCAGCAGTCAGGGCCCCGCGAACACTGAAGCTTTCTTT. This encodes CASSQGPANTEAFF. Filled out from reference TRBV5-1 and TRBJ1-1, the complete variable domain reads KAGVTQTPRYLIKTRGQQVTLSCSPISGHRSVSWYQQTPGQGLQFLFEYFSETQRNKGNFPGRFSGRQFSNSRSEMNVSTLELGDSALYLCASSQGPANTEAFFGQGTRLTVV.

The rearrangement links TRBV10-3 to TRBJ2-5; 8 bases align to TRBD1. This CDR3 is 16 amino acids long. The V gene's germline CDR1 is ENHRY and CDR2 SYGVKD. V shed 3 bases and J 7 bases; nucleotides not matched to a gene: 13. The CDR3 nucleotides read TGTGCCATCAGTGATCGGGCTCAGGGGGCGACGGGGACCCAGTACTTC. Translation gives CAISDRAQGATGTQYF.

The chain carries TRBV6-1 and TRBJ2-7; possibly TRBD1 or TRBD2 for D (5 bases each). Trimming stripped 4 bases from V and 3 bases from J, with 13 bases between. Looked up from germline, CDR1 is MNHNS and CDR2 is SASEGT. The CDR3 runs 14 residues. CDR3 region: CASSGSGRNYEQYF. CDR3 in DNA: TGTGCCAGCAGTGGCTCGGGACGGAACTACGAGCAGTACTTC.

The chain links TRBV4-2 to TRBJ2-5, with D maybe TRBD1 (6 bases). With the DNA end fitting TRBJ2-7 better, the J assignment may be wrong. Germline CDR1 LGHNA, CDR2 YNFKEQ. This CDR3 contains 16 residues. CDR3 DNA: TGTGCCAGCAGCCAAGATCCCAACGCAGGGGTCTACGAGCAGTACTTC. The encoded protein is CASSQDPNAGVYEQYF.

The chain recombines TRBV5-1 with TRBJ2-1; 10 positions agree with TRBD2. CDR1 and CDR2 (germline): SGHRS, YFSETQ. Losses at the gene ends were 3 bases for V and 4 bases for J; bases not matched to a gene: 10. The CDR3 spans 17 residues. This chain's CDR3 is CASSSGLLAGLYNEQFF. The CDR3 nucleotides are TGCGCCAGCAGCTCGGGCCTACTAGCGGGACTATACAATGAGCAGTTCTTC.

The rearrangement uses TRBV19 and TRBJ2-1; no clear D. Trimming shortened V by 4 bases and J by 7 bases, and 14 bases separated the two germline ends. CDR1 and CDR2 (germline): LNHDA, SQIVND (reference sequence). The CDR3 runs 14 residues. CDR3 protein: CASSKGEIGNEQFF. The CDR3 coding sequence is TGTGCCAGTAGTAAAGGCGAGATTGGTAATGAGCAGTTCTTC. The full variable domain, completed using reference TRBV19 and TRBJ2-1, is DGGITQSPKYLFRKEGQNVTLSCEQNLNHDAMYWYRQDPGQGLRLIYYSQIVNDFQKGDIAEGYSVSREKKESFPLTVTSAQKNPTAFYLCASSKGEIGNEQFFGPGTRLTVL.

This chain's CDR3 is CASSENYNEQFF. CDR3 sequence (DNA): TGTGCCAGCAGCGAGAATTACAATGAGCAGTTCTTC. V usage is TRBV11-3 and J usage is TRBJ2-1; D remains ambiguous. Germline assignment: CDR1 SGHNT and CDR2 YENEEA. The V and J ends lost 5 bases and 4 bases respectively, with 6 bases between them. The CDR3 runs to 12 residues.